A single sample is the source of the 22 T cell receptor beta chains below, sequenced in a study of blood T cell repertoires in COVID-19. Sequencing was performed with immunoSEQ multiplex PCR; in TCRdb, only in-frame clones are kept and a portion is missing. Of some 320,000 clones in the sample, about nine tenths are singletons; the top ten hold 6.9%. Sequenced sample: peripheral blood. Receptor source: a woman under 40 who had recovered from COVID-19.

The rearrangement links TRBV6-5 to TRBJ1-4; possibly TRBD1 for D (5 bases). The CDR3 runs 14 residues. Germline CDR1 reads MNHEY; CDR2 reads SVGAGI. V was pared by 5 bases and J by 0 bases, with 7 bases between. The CDR3 DNA reads TGTGCCAGCAGTCTCAGGGCAACTAATGAAAAACTGTTTTTT. Amino acid sequence: CASSLRATNEKLFF.

CDR3 in amino acids: CASSSGQLNSPLHF. The DNA for the CDR3 is TGTGCCAGCAGCTCGGGACAGCTTAATTCACCCCTCCACTTT. The chain has TRBV5-6 and TRBJ1-6, with 7 bases matching TRBD1. Germline assignment: CDR1 SGHDT and CDR2 YYEEEE. V lost 3 bases and J lost 6; bases outside the gene matches: 3. The CDR3 has 14 residues.

The V gene is TRBV15, the J gene TRBJ1-4; D is uncertain. Germline V CDR1 and CDR2: LNHNV, YYDKDF (reference sequence). The CDR3 totals 14 residues. Trimming removed 1 base from V and 4 bases from J, with 7 bases in between. The CDR3 loop is CATSRGVNNEKLFF. CDR3 sequence (DNA): TGTGCCACCAGCAGAGGAGTTAATAATGAAAAACTGTTTTTT.

The CDR3 here is CASSPRDRDNSPLHF. In DNA form, the CDR3 reads TGTGCCAGCAGCCCTCGGGACAGGGACAATTCACCCCTCCACTTT. V gene TRBV5-5 combines with J gene TRBJ1-6; 9 bases agree with TRBD1. This CDR3 region has 15 residues. V lost 4 bases to trimming and J lost 7 bases; unmatched junction nucleotides: 6. Germline V gene sequence: CDR1 SGHKS, CDR2 YYEKEE (reference sequence).

The gene calls are TRBV6-5 and TRBJ2-5; 11 bases line up with TRBD2. CDR1 and CDR2 (germline): MNHEY, SVGAGI. Trimming took 7 bases from V and 9 from J; bases not matched to a gene: 7. The CDR3 runs 13 residues. The CDR3 region has the DNA TGTGCCAGCACCTTACTAGCGGGGGAGGCCCAGTACTTC. Translating it yields CASTLLAGEAQYF.

V and J are TRBV7-8 and TRBJ1-5; D gene unclear. V gave up 3 bases and J gave up 1 base, with 16 bases separating them. This CDR3 has 17 amino acids. From germline, CDR1 is SGHVS and CDR2 FQNEAQ. Here the CDR3 DNA reads TGTGCCAGCAGCTTGGGTCGTCCAGGCGTGAGCAATCAGCCCCAGCATTTT. It specifies CASSLGRPGVSNQPQHF. Full variable domain (remainder filled in from reference TRBV7-8 and TRBJ1-5): GAGVSQSPRYKVAKRGQDVALRCDPISGHVSLFWYQQALGQGPEFLTYFQNEAQLDKSGLPSDRFFAERPEGSVSTLKIQRTQQEDSAVYLCASSLGRPGVSNQPQHFGDGTRLSIL.

The V gene is TRBV27, the J gene TRBJ1-2; 7 bases align to TRBD1. V was clipped by 4 bases and J by 7 bases; unmatched bases: 6. Germline V gene lookup returns CDR1 MNHEY and CDR2 SMNVEV (reference sequence). The CDR3 runs 13 residues. The CDR3 coding sequence is TGTGCCAGCAGTTCACAGGGGCGGGGTGGCTACACCTTC. This codes for CASSSQGRGGYTF.

The chain recombines TRBV24-1 with TRBJ1-2; D is possibly TRBD1 (6 bases). V lost 5 bases and J lost 8, with 14 bases in between. CDR1 is KGHDR, CDR2 SFDVKD, per germline. The CDR3 runs to 13 residues. Here the CDR3 reads CATSALGGNGYTF. The CDR3 region has the DNA TGTGCCACCAGTGCCTTAGGGGGTAACGGCTACACCTTC.

This clone was picked up one time. V is TRBV5-1 and J is TRBJ2-3; TRBD2 matches 7 bases. Germline CDR1 reads SGHRS; CDR2 reads YFSETQ. The CDR3 covers 15 residues. With 3 bases clipped from V and 4 bases from J, the junction kept 8 bases outside the gene matches. This CDR3 reads CASSSGGPIADTQYF. DNA of the CDR3: TGCGCCAGCAGCTCGGGGGGACCAATCGCAGATACGCAGTATTTT. Based on the CDR3 plus reference TRBV5-1 and TRBJ2-3, the full variable domain is KAGVTQTPRYLIKTRGQQVTLSCSPISGHRSVSWYQQTPGQGLQFLFEYFSETQRNKGNFPGRFSGRQFSNSRSEMNVSTLELGDSALYLCASSSGGPIADTQYFGPGTRLTVL.

The V call is TRBV19, the J call TRBJ2-2; the D gene is possibly TRBD2 (6 bases). The CDR3 extends over 14 amino acids. Germline assignment: CDR1 LNHDA and CDR2 SQIVND (reference sequence). The V end was cut by 6 bases, the J end by 4 bases, with 12 bases between. CDR3: CASRLAPITGELFF. The CDR3, as DNA: TGTGCCAGTAGACTAGCCCCGATCACCGGGGAGCTGTTTTTT.

The chain joins TRBV29-1 to TRBJ2-2; 8 bases match TRBD1. The CDR3 spans 14 residues. Losses at the gene ends were 3 bases for V and 6 bases for J; bases not matched to a gene: 6. CDR1 is SQVTM and CDR2 is ANQGSEA in the germline V gene. The CDR3 loop is CSVEGQGAPGELFF. The CDR3 bases are TGCAGCGTTGAGGGGCAGGGGGCCCCCGGGGAGCTGTTTTTT.

The CDR3 is CASSKPGTVNTEAFF. The CDR3 coding sequence is TGTGCCAGCAGCAAACCCGGGACAGTGAACACTGAAGCTTTCTTT. The rearrangement links TRBV6-2 or TRBV6-3 to TRBJ1-1, with 7 bases fitting TRBD1. Germline CDR1 reads MNHEY; CDR2 reads SVGEGT. The CDR3 extends over 15 amino acids. Unmatched junction bases numbered 7, after V lost 6 bases and J lost 0 bases.

The chain carries TRBV5-1 and TRBJ2-5; TRBD2 is a possible D gene (5 bases). The germline CDR1 and CDR2 sequences are SGHRS and YFSETQ. The ends were cut back, 2 bases at V and 6 bases at J, with 17 bases in the middle. CDR3 length: 15 amino acids. CDR3 residues: CASSLDYGPPKTQYF. The DNA of the CDR3 is TGCGCCAGCAGCTTAGACTACGGGCCCCCAAAGACCCAGTACTTC.

This chain uses TRBV5-1 with TRBJ2-2, with D possibly being TRBD2 (6 bases). The CDR3 is 15 amino acids. CDR1 and CDR2 from the germline V gene are SGHRS and YFSETQ. V was cut by 4 bases and J by 4 bases, with 14 bases left in between. CDR3 residues: CASSPGEWSTGELFF. CDR3 coding DNA: TGCGCCAGCAGCCCGGGAGAATGGTCCACCGGGGAGCTGTTTTTT.

The CDR3 nucleotides read TGTGCCAGCCAGGGAACCACCACTGAAGCTTTCTTT. It encodes CASQGTTTEAFF. This rearrangement joins TRBV6-6 to TRBJ1-1; the D gene is possibly TRBD1 (5 bases). The germline V gene encodes CDR1 MNHNY and CDR2 SVGAGI (reference sequence). The V and J ends lost 8 bases and 4 bases respectively, with 11 bases between them. The CDR3 runs to 12 residues.

The chain has TRBV27 and TRBJ2-1; weak D call: TRBD2 (7 bases). The V gene's germline CDR1 is MNHEY and CDR2 SMNVEV (reference sequence). Trimming shortened V by 2 bases and J by 4 bases, and 15 bases separated the two germline ends. This CDR3 is built from 16 residues. CDR3 region: CASSLRGGGGYNEQFF. CDR3 sequence (DNA): TGTGCCAGCAGTTTAAGGGGCGGGGGCGGATACAATGAGCAGTTCTTC.

This chain joins TRBV19 and TRBJ1-3; the D gene is possibly TRBD1 (5 bases). V lost 10 bases and J lost 7, with 17 bases in between. Germline V CDR1 and CDR2: LNHDA, SQIVND (reference sequence). The CDR3 spans 13 residues. The CDR3 nucleotides read TGTGCCACTCGGCCCGACAGAAGGAACACCATATATTTT. Translation: CATRPDRRNTIYF.

The chain joins TRBV28 to TRBJ2-4; D might be TRBD2 (5 bases). Germline CDR1 is MDHEN and CDR2 is SYDVKM. This CDR3 is built from 15 residues. Trimming cost V 6 bases and J 3 bases, with 15 bases left between them. Here the CDR3 reads CASSRLTAGKNIQYF. CDR3 nucleotide sequence: TGTGCCAGCAGCCGTCTCACGGCGGGCAAAAACATTCAGTACTTC.

The chain links TRBV27 to TRBJ2-7; 9 nucleotides line up with TRBD1. This CDR3 comprises 13 residues. The V segment lost 2 bases and the J segment 6 bases; nucleotides outside the gene matches: 2. CDR1 is MNHEY and CDR2 is SMNVEV in the germline V gene (reference sequence). DNA for the CDR3: TGTGCCAGCAGTTTAGACAGGGGGGGCGAGCAGTACTTC. Amino acids: CASSLDRGGEQYF.

The chain uses TRBV6-1 and TRBJ2-3, with TRBD1 as a possible D gene (7 bases). Trimming shortened V by 3 bases and J by 6 bases, and 22 bases separated the two germline ends. The CDR3 is 17 amino acids. Germline assignment: CDR1 MNHNS and CDR2 SASEGT. The CDR3 DNA is TGTGCCAGCAGTGAGTCCGCGAGACAGGGTGGGGGGGATACGCAGTATTTT. Translating it yields CASSESARQGGGDTQYF.

The chain uses TRBV11-2 and TRBJ1-3, with D possibly matching TRBD1 (5 bases). CDR1 and CDR2 (germline): SGHAT, FQNNGV. This CDR3 has 18 residues. Trimming stripped 6 bases from V and 4 bases from J, with 25 bases between. CDR3 nucleotide sequence: TGTGCCAGCAGGGCGCCTGGGGGGAGGATATTCGTGGGAAACACCATATATTTT. Amino acid sequence: CASRAPGGRIFVGNTIYF.

The gene calls are TRBV11-2 and TRBJ1-4; D unclear. From germline, CDR1 is SGHAT and CDR2 FQNNGV. The CDR3 is 14 amino acids. Trimming left V 3 bases short and J 0 bases short, with 5 bases between. The CDR3 is CASSFSATNEKLFF. Here the CDR3 DNA reads TGTGCCAGCAGCTTCAGTGCAACTAATGAAAAACTGTTTTTT.